The 23 T cell receptor beta chains below were found in one sample sequenced in a study of blood T cell repertoires in COVID-19. TCRdb's table, derived via immunoSEQ multiplex PCR, lists solely in-frame clones and lacks some. The data contain about 260,000 clones, 70% to 90% of them singletons. Sequenced sample: peripheral blood. These receptor sequences come from a human donor in a cohort sampled during active COVID-19.

This chain joins TRBV30 and TRBJ1-2; D remains ambiguous. Trimming took off 3 bases at V and 2 bases at J, with 7 bases between the two ends. Germline CDR1 and CDR2: GTSNPN and SVGIG (reference sequence). CDR3 length equals 12 residues. The CDR3 DNA sequence: TGTGCCTGGAGCGGGAGCAACTATGGCTACACCTTC. Translated, it gives CAWSGSNYGYTF.

The chain employs TRBV2 and TRBJ2-7, with D perhaps matching TRBD2 (6 bases). This CDR3 spans 14 amino acids. CDR1 is SNHLY, CDR2 FYNNEI, per germline. Trimming cost V 6 bases and J 7 bases, with 19 bases left between them. CDR3 amino acids: CASRGEVGRREQYF. CDR3 bases: TGTGCCAGCAGGGGGGAGGTAGGACGTCGGGAGCAGTACTTC.

The gene calls are TRBV3-1 (or the pseudogene TRBV3-2) and TRBJ2-4, with unresolved D. V lost 8 bases and J 0 bases, leaving 8 bases between the germline ends. Germline V gene sequence: CDR1 LGHDT, CDR2 YNNKEL (reference sequence). The CDR3 loop spans 13 amino acids. CDR3 coding DNA: TGTGCCAGCTCTTTGTTAGCCAAAAACATTCAGTACTTC. Its translation: CASSLLAKNIQYF.

V gene TRBV9 combines with J gene TRBJ2-5, with TRBD2 matching over 7 bases. CDR1 is SGDLS and CDR2 is YYNGEE in the germline V gene. The CDR3 runs to 14 residues. J was trimmed by 1 base and V by 2 bases; bases with no gene match: 2. The CDR3 spells CASSVGGVQETQYF. The DNA for the CDR3 is TGTGCCAGCAGCGTGGGGGGGGTCCAAGAGACCCAGTACTTC.

This clone was observed a handful of times. The gene calls are TRBV15 and TRBJ1-1; D might be TRBD1 (6 bases). The germline V gene has CDR1 LNHNV and CDR2 YYDKDF (reference sequence). V was cut by 5 bases and J by 8 bases, with 18 bases left in between. The CDR3 covers 14 residues. This CDR3 reads CATSFHREGVEAFF. In DNA form, the CDR3 reads TGTGCCACCAGCTTTCACAGGGAAGGGGTGGAAGCTTTCTTT.

The gene calls are TRBV19 and TRBJ1-2, with 7 nucleotides matching TRBD1. The CDR3 loop spans 13 amino acids. CDR1 is LNHDA and CDR2 is SQIVND in the germline V gene (reference sequence). The trim removed 6 bases at V and 7 bases at J, leaving 8 bases unmatched. CDR3 sequence (DNA): TGTGCCAGTAGACAAAGGGGGCGGGGTGGCTACACCTTC. The encoded protein is CASRQRGRGGYTF. Using reference TRBV19 and TRBJ1-2 for the parts outside the CDR3, the full variable domain is DGGITQSPKYLFRKEGQNVTLSCEQNLNHDAMYWYRQDPGQGLRLIYYSQIVNDFQKGDIAEGYSVSREKKESFPLTVTSAQKNPTAFYLCASRQRGRGGYTFGSGTRLTVV.

The rearrangement uses TRBV3-1 (or the pseudogene TRBV3-2) and TRBJ1-2, with D perhaps matching TRBD1 (6 bases). The V end lost 4 bases, the J end lost 5 bases, and 20 bases lay between the germline ends. Germline V lookup: CDR1 LGHDT, CDR2 YNNKEL (reference sequence). CDR3 length: 16 residues. CDR3 loop: CASSPNRDQNPYGYTF. CDR3 DNA: TGTGCCAGCAGCCCAAACAGGGATCAAAACCCTTATGGCTACACCTTC.

The chain uses TRBV11-2 and TRBJ2-7; D may be TRBD2 (6 bases). V was trimmed by 8 bases and J by 5 bases, leaving 19 bases between them. The germline CDR1 and CDR2 sequences are SGHAT and FQNNGV. The CDR3 has 14 residues. The CDR3 sequence: CASLGASARDEQYF. In nucleotides, the CDR3 is TGTGCCAGCCTCGGGGCTAGCGCCAGGGACGAGCAGTACTTC.

The rearrangement uses TRBV20-1 and TRBJ1-2; D is uncertain. The V end was cut by 7 bases, the J end by 8 bases, with 14 bases between. This CDR3 contains 11 residues. The germline gives CDR1 DFQATT, CDR2 SNEGSKA (reference sequence). This CDR3 is CSGHPREGYTF. The CDR3 DNA reads TGCAGTGGCCATCCCCGGGAGGGCTACACCTTC.

V is TRBV28 and J is TRBJ2-7; TRBD1 agrees at 7 bases. After removal of 7 bases from V and 7 bases from J, the junction contained 13 bases not matched to a gene. Germline assignment: CDR1 MDHEN and CDR2 SYDVKM. There are 14 residues in the CDR3. The CDR3 sequence is CASNPRTGPREQYF. CDR3 DNA sequence: TGTGCCAGCAACCCTCGGACAGGACCGAGAGAGCAGTACTTC.

This sequence joins TRBV28 and TRBJ2-7, with 7 positions matching TRBD1. Germline CDR1 MDHEN, CDR2 SYDVKM. This CDR3 comprises 15 residues. V lost 5 bases, J lost 2 bases, and 9 bases stayed unmatched. The DNA for the CDR3 is TGTGCCAGCAGTCCCTTGGGGCAGGGGGCCTACGAGCAGTACTTC. It specifies CASSPLGQGAYEQYF.

This chain connects TRBV24-1 to TRBJ2-7; D might be TRBD1 (5 bases). CDR1 and CDR2 (germline): KGHDR, SFDVKD. The CDR3 totals 13 residues. V shed 6 bases and J shed 3 bases, with 11 bases lying between them. The CDR3 loop is CATSLNRRYEQYF. The CDR3, as DNA: TGTGCCACCAGTCTCAACAGGCGCTACGAGCAGTACTTC.

V and J are TRBV19 and TRBJ2-7; 7 nucleotides align to TRBD1. The germline V gene encodes CDR1 LNHDA and CDR2 SQIVND (reference sequence). V was pared by 3 bases and J by 5 bases, with 10 bases of the junction left unmatched. There are 15 residues in the CDR3. CDR3: CASSMVGQGVDEQYF. In nucleotides, the CDR3 is TGTGCCAGTAGTATGGTAGGTCAGGGGGTCGACGAGCAGTACTTC.

This clone was recorded only once. V is TRBV7-6 and J is TRBJ2-7, with D hard to call. Germline assignment: CDR1 SGHVS and CDR2 FNYEAQ. CDR3 size: 13 residues. The ends were cut back, 2 bases at V and 1 base at J, with 6 bases in the middle. The CDR3 DNA follows: TGTGCCAGCAGCTTAACTACTTCCTACGAGCAGTACTTC. It yields the protein CASSLTTSYEQYF.

V usage is TRBV28 and J usage is TRBJ1-2; 8 bases agree with TRBD1. This CDR3 is 13 amino acids long. Trimming removed 10 bases from V and 6 bases from J; junction bases left unmatched: 10. CDR1 is MDHEN, CDR2 SYDVKM, per germline. CDR3 protein: CAIPGQGNNGYTF. The CDR3 region has the DNA TGTGCCATCCCCGGACAGGGAAATAATGGCTACACCTTC.

The chain employs TRBV5-1 and TRBJ2-5; 8 bases fit TRBD2. This CDR3 is built from 17 residues. Germline V gene lookup returns CDR1 SGHRS and CDR2 YFSETQ. With V trimmed by 4 bases and J by 5 bases, 16 bases remained unmatched. The CDR3 loop reads CASSLAVRGSGDETQYF. The CDR3 DNA follows: TGCGCCAGCAGCCTCGCCGTGAGGGGTAGCGGGGATGAGACCCAGTACTTC.

The rearrangement links TRBV7-2 to TRBJ1-1, with TRBD1 as a possible D gene (6 bases). The CDR3 has 15 amino acids. Germline V gene data show CDR1 as SGHTA and CDR2 as FQGNSA. V lost 1 base and J lost 7, with 16 bases in between. The CDR3 DNA reads TGTGCCAGCAGCTTAGTTGGGGGGGCAGGGAGTGAAGCTTTCTTT. It specifies CASSLVGGAGSEAFF.

The chain carries TRBV27 and TRBJ2-5; TRBD1 matches at 8 bases. CDR3 size: 15 residues. Germline CDR1 is MNHEY and CDR2 is SMNVEV (reference sequence). Trimming removed 6 bases from V and 3 bases from J; junction bases left unmatched: 9. CDR3 amino acids: CASSRTGWVKETQYF. The DNA of the CDR3 is TGTGCCAGCAGCCGGACAGGGTGGGTAAAAGAGACCCAGTACTTC.

The V call is TRBV6-6, the J call TRBJ2-1; D may be TRBD2 (6 bases). Germline V gene lookup returns CDR1 MNHNY and CDR2 SVGAGI (reference sequence). V lost 4 bases, J lost 8 bases, and 6 bases lay in between. The CDR3 is made up of 11 amino acids. CDR3 loop: CASSSGDEQFF. The DNA of the CDR3 is TGTGCCAGCAGTTCGGGAGATGAGCAGTTCTTC.

This sequence joins TRBV2 and TRBJ1-2, with TRBD1 as a possible D gene (6 bases). CDR3 length: 12 residues. The germline CDR1 and CDR2 sequences are SNHLY and FYNNEI. V gave up 6 bases and J gave up 6 bases, with 11 bases separating them. The CDR3 is CASSRTDHGYTF. CDR3 nucleotides: TGTGCCAGCAGCCGGACAGACCATGGCTACACCTTC.

V usage is TRBV18 and J usage is TRBJ1-1, with 8 bases that match TRBD1. Per germline, CDR1 KGHSH and CDR2 LQKENI. V was pared by 8 bases and J by 1 base, with 12 bases of the junction left unmatched. The CDR3 covers 16 residues. The DNA of the CDR3 is TGTGCCAGCACAACGGACAGGGCGGGTAGGAACACTGAAGCTTTCTTT. This sequence encodes CASTTDRAGRNTEAFF. Full variable domain (missing parts from reference TRBV18 and TRBJ1-1): NAGVMQNPRHLVRRRGQEARLRCSPMKGHSHVYWYRQLPEEGLKFMVYLQKENIIDESGMPKERFSAEFPKEGPSILRIQQVVRGDSAAYFCASTTDRAGRNTEAFFGQGTRLTVV.

The chain couples TRBV6-6 to TRBJ1-3, with 7 bases lining up with TRBD1. Germline CDR1 reads MNHNY; CDR2 reads SVGAGI (reference sequence). V gave up 6 bases and J gave up 4 bases; unmatched junction bases: 12. The CDR3 runs to 16 residues. DNA for the CDR3: TGTGCCAGCAGACCGACAGGGAACTCGCCGGGAAACACCATATATTTT. Its translation: CASRPTGNSPGNTIYF.

The chain has TRBV6-5 and TRBJ1-4, with D perhaps TRBD1 (6 bases). V was trimmed by 6 bases and J by 6 bases, leaving 14 bases between them. The CDR3 runs 14 residues. CDR1 and CDR2 from the germline V gene are MNHEY and SVGAGI. This CDR3 reads CASSLGGRDEKLFF. CDR3 DNA sequence: TGTGCCAGCAGCCTGGGGGGGCGAGATGAAAAACTGTTTTTT.